Below, 2 T cell receptor beta chains from the same sample are listed, as sequenced in a study of identical twins. TCRdb re-analysed the 5' RACE reads in MiXCR, keeping a single row per CDR3 protein. The sample carries about 520,000 distinct CDR3 sequences, roughly a fifth recorded once. The same sample was also studied in work on T cells expressing NK-cell markers.

Sequencing was performed on CD4+ T cells sorted from blood. The receptors were gathered from a woman aged 18 to 35 in good health.

The rearrangement links TRBV6-6 to TRBJ2-1; D not certain. CDR1 and CDR2 (germline): MNHNY, SVGAGI (reference sequence). V dropped 2 bases and J dropped 14 bases, with 13 bases sitting between them. The CDR3 runs 12 residues. CDR3 DNA sequence: TGTGCCAGCAGTTACGCACAAGGTCGGAAGTTCTTC. It specifies CASSYAQGRKFF.

The rearrangement joins TRBV10-3 to TRBJ1-1, with no clear D. V lost 11 bases and J 3 bases, leaving 16 bases between the germline ends. The CDR3 has 13 residues. Germline CDR1 and CDR2: ENHRY and SYGVKD. The CDR3 region has the DNA TGTGCCGTCACTATCGACCGTGACACTGAAGCTTTCTTT. The encoded protein is CAVTIDRDTEAFF.